Below, 30 T cell receptor beta chains from the same sample are listed, as sequenced in a study of CD8 T cells in Susac syndrome. Random hexamers were used to reverse transcribe an amount of roughly 0.5 to 1 ug RNA. TCRdb processed the immunoSEQ multiplex PCR reads anew with MiXCR; each CDR3 protein has one entry. The table has roughly 150,000 distinct CDR3 sequences, approximately 95% seen once. Sequenced input: CD4+ T cells from PBMCs. The receptors shown here come from a human donor with Susac syndrome.

The chain carries TRBV6-1 and TRBJ2-1; the match to TRBD1 covers 9 bases. Trimming at V came to 5 bases and at J to 7 bases, leaving 6 bases not matched to a gene. CDR3 length: 14 residues. Germline assignment: CDR1 MNHNS and CDR2 SASEGT. The DNA for the CDR3 is TGTGCCAGCAGTCTCGGGACAGGGTGGAATGAGCAGTTCTTC. It translates to CASSLGTGWNEQFF.

The chain has TRBV6-5 and TRBJ1-1, with D hard to call. V was trimmed by 6 bases and J by 4 bases, leaving 15 bases between them. The V gene's germline CDR1 is MNHEY and CDR2 SVGAGI. The CDR3 extends over 14 amino acids. The CDR3 region is CASRRPSRGTEAFF. In DNA form, the CDR3 reads TGTGCCAGCAGACGCCCTTCCCGGGGCACTGAAGCTTTCTTT.

J is TRBJ2-6 and V is TRBV29-1; D is uncertain. CDR1 is SQVTM and CDR2 is ANQGSEA in the germline V gene. CDR3 size: 13 residues. Trimming shortened V by 2 bases and J by 2 bases, and 4 bases separated the two germline ends. Here the CDR3 reads CSVELAGANVLTF. The CDR3 nucleotides are TGCAGCGTTGAACTAGCTGGGGCCAACGTCCTGACTTTC.

The J gene is TRBJ2-5, the V gene TRBV6-6; 9 bases are shared with TRBD1. J was trimmed by 4 bases and V by 6 bases; bases with no gene match: 12. Per germline, CDR1 MNHNY and CDR2 SVGAGI (reference sequence). The CDR3 is 16 residues long. The CDR3 region has the DNA TGTGCCAGCAGGGACCCGGGACAGGGTTCCTTAGAGACCCAGTACTTC. This translates into CASRDPGQGSLETQYF.

V is TRBV29-1 and J is TRBJ2-1, with 9 bases fitting TRBD1. Per the germline V gene, CDR1 is SQVTM and CDR2 is ANQGSEA. The CDR3 runs to 15 residues. With V trimmed by 3 bases and J by 4 bases, 7 bases remained unmatched. The CDR3 DNA reads TGCAGCGTTGAGGGTGACAGGGGGAGATACAATGAGCAGTTCTTC. Residues: CSVEGDRGRYNEQFF.

This chain uses TRBV5-4 with TRBJ2-2; 7 bases match TRBD1. V was pared by 4 bases and J by 4 bases, with 10 bases of the junction left unmatched. Germline V lookup: CDR1 SGHNT, CDR2 YYREEE (reference sequence). This CDR3 contains 16 residues. CDR3 residues: CASSQLMTGFTGELFF. The CDR3 bases are TGTGCCAGCAGCCAGCTTATGACAGGGTTCACCGGGGAGCTGTTTTTT. Complete variable domain (other parts from reference TRBV5-4 and TRBJ2-2): ETGVTQSPTHLIKTRGQQVTLRCSSQSGHNTVSWYQQALGQGPQFIFQYYREEENGRGNFPPRFSGLQFPNYSSELNVNALELDDSALYLCASSQLMTGFTGELFFGEGSRLTVL.

The chain carries TRBV15 and TRBJ2-7, with a tentative D call TRBD1 (6 bases). Trimming cost V 4 bases and J 3 bases, with 16 bases left between them. The CDR3 spans 15 residues. Germline-derived CDR1 and CDR2 are LNHNV and YYDKDF (reference sequence). The CDR3 region is CATSISGQGLYEQYF. The CDR3 nucleotides are TGTGCCACCAGCATATCGGGACAAGGACTCTACGAGCAGTACTTC.

This clonotype was recorded only once. CDR3 region: CASSFGGPTEAFF. CDR3 nucleotide sequence: TGTGCCAGCAGCTTCGGGGGTCCAACTGAAGCTTTCTTT. V is TRBV7-3 and J is TRBJ1-1, with a possible D match to TRBD1 (5 bases). V lost 3 bases, J lost 5 bases, and 10 bases lay in between. The CDR3 extends over 13 amino acids. CDR1 and CDR2 from the germline V gene are SGHTA and FQGTGA.

This chain links TRBV19 with TRBJ2-4, with 8 bases that match TRBD2. Trimming at V came to 9 bases and at J to 8 bases, leaving 9 bases not matched to a gene. Germline lookup yields CDR1 LNHDA and CDR2 SQIVND (reference sequence). The CDR3 totals 13 residues. DNA for the CDR3: TGTGCCAGCTCCTCGGGGGGGAGGGACATTCAGTACTTC. It translates to CASSSGGRDIQYF.

The rearrangement joins TRBV6-5 to TRBJ1-2; the D is unclear. The CDR3 is 13 amino acids. V was shortened by 6 bases and J by 8 bases, with 16 bases between the two germline ends. Germline V lookup: CDR1 MNHEY, CDR2 SVGAGI. The DNA of the CDR3 is TGTGCCAGCAGGCGCCAACCAACGTCCGGCTACACCTTC. Translating gives CASRRQPTSGYTF.

The rearrangement joins TRBV12-3 or TRBV12-4 to TRBJ2-3; 9 bases line up with TRBD2. This CDR3 has 18 residues. V lost 3 bases and J lost 6; bases outside the gene matches: 16. CDR3: CASSFEGYASGVLDTQYF. The CDR3 DNA is TGTGCCAGCAGTTTCGAGGGATACGCTAGCGGGGTGCTGGATACGCAGTATTTT.

The rearrangement uses TRBV7-7 and TRBJ2-5; D is uncertain. Trimming pared 5 bases from V and 0 bases from J, leaving 10 bases between. Germline V gives CDR1 SSHAT, CDR2 FNYEAQ (reference sequence). The CDR3 is 14 amino acids. CDR3 region: CASSLREYQETQYF. The CDR3 DNA sequence: TGTGCCAGCAGCCTCCGCGAGTACCAAGAGACCCAGTACTTC.

The chain joins TRBV20-1 to TRBJ2-5; 9 bases align to TRBD1. V lost 4 bases and J lost 9; bases outside the gene matches: 9. This CDR3 spans 13 amino acids. The V gene's germline CDR1 is DFQATT and CDR2 SNEGSKA (reference sequence). The CDR3 loop is CSATGTGNKAQYF. CDR3 coding DNA: TGCAGTGCTACCGGGACAGGGAATAAGGCCCAGTACTTC.

V is TRBV19 and J is TRBJ1-2, with D hard to call. V was clipped by 4 bases and J by 4 bases, with 16 bases between them. Germline V CDR1 and CDR2: LNHDA, SQIVND (reference sequence). The CDR3 loop spans 15 amino acids. In nucleotides, the CDR3 is TGTGCCAGTAGTAAGACGGTGCCCCTGGGCTATGGCTACACCTTC. Protein: CASSKTVPLGYGYTF.

This clonotype is a singleton in its sample. This rearrangement joins TRBV12-3 or TRBV12-4 to TRBJ2-1; TRBD2 aligns across 15 bases. V lost 5 bases to trimming and J lost 2 bases; unmatched junction nucleotides: 4. The CDR3 consists of 17 residues. The CDR3 region has the DNA TGTGCCAGCAGTGACCGGACTAGCGGGGGGGCCTACAATGAGCAGTTCTTC. This codes for CASSDRTSGGAYNEQFF.

V usage is TRBV20-1 and J usage is TRBJ2-1, with D possibly matching TRBD2 (5 bases). The V end was cut by 6 bases, the J end by 9 bases, with 12 bases between. CDR3 length: 11 amino acids. Germline assignment: CDR1 DFQATT and CDR2 SNEGSKA (reference sequence). CDR3 residues: CSALRGPEQFF. CDR3 nucleotides: TGCAGTGCCCTCCGCGGGCCTGAGCAGTTCTTC.

CDR3 nucleotides: TGTGCCAGCAGTTACGAGAAGAGGCCCTGGAGTGAGCAGTACTTC. Its protein is CASSYEKRPWSEQYF. The genes are TRBV6-5 and TRBJ2-7; D is undetermined. This CDR3 is 15 amino acids long. The germline V gene has CDR1 MNHEY and CDR2 SVGAGI. V was shortened by 2 bases and J by 7 bases, with 18 bases between the two germline ends.

CDR3 sequence: CASSPDLRPPGTDTQYF. For the CDR3, the DNA is TGTGCCAGCAGCCCCGACCTGAGACCGCCAGGCACAGATACGCAGTATTTT. The V and J genes are TRBV5-4 and TRBJ2-3; D uncertain. The CDR3 length is 17 residues. Germline V gene sequence: CDR1 SGHNT, CDR2 YYREEE (reference sequence). Deletions cut 4 bases from V and 1 base from J, with 19 bases between.

This chain uses TRBV15 with TRBJ2-4; tentatively, D is TRBD2 (5 bases). V shed 5 bases and J shed 9 bases, with 11 bases lying between them. The CDR3 consists of 12 residues. Germline V gene data show CDR1 as LNHNV and CDR2 as YYDKDF (reference sequence). The CDR3, as DNA: TGTGCCACCAGCCGAGGGATGGGCATTCAGTACTTC. This gives the protein CATSRGMGIQYF. The full variable domain, rest sourced from reference TRBV15 and TRBJ2-4, is DAMVIQNPRYQVTQFGKPVTLSCSQTLNHNVMYWYQQKSSQAPKLLFHYYDKDFNNEADTPDNFQSRRPNTSFCFLDIRSPGLGDTAMYLCATSRGMGIQYFGAGTRLSVL.

J is TRBJ2-5 and V is TRBV12-3 or TRBV12-4; no definite D call. The CDR3 is 13 residues long. Trimming shortened V by 6 bases and J by 1 base, and 9 bases separated the two germline ends. In nucleotides, the CDR3 is TGTGCCAGCAGCCTGAAGCTCCAAGAGACCCAGTACTTC. It encodes CASSLKLQETQYF.

The V call is TRBV7-2, the J call TRBJ1-2; 7 bases align to TRBD1. The CDR3 is 13 amino acids. The V gene's germline CDR1 is SGHTA and CDR2 FQGNSA. V gave up 5 bases and J gave up 10 bases; unmatched junction bases: 10. CDR3 sequence reads: CASSPGSGGYYTF. CDR3 DNA sequence: TGTGCCAGCAGCCCTGGCTCAGGGGGATACTACACCTTC.

The chain carries TRBV7-8 and TRBJ2-3; 13 bases are shared with TRBD2. Looked up from germline, CDR1 is SGHVS and CDR2 is FQNEAQ. The CDR3 loop spans 16 amino acids. V trimming: 5 bases; J trimming: 4 bases; junction bases outside the gene matches: 6. The CDR3 spells CASSLLAGGPPDTQYF. CDR3 coding DNA: TGTGCCAGCAGCCTACTAGCGGGGGGGCCCCCAGATACGCAGTATTTT.

J is TRBJ1-5 and V is TRBV19; D is perhaps TRBD1 (5 bases). V lost 10 bases and J 0 bases, leaving 13 bases between the germline ends. Germline assignment: CDR1 LNHDA and CDR2 SQIVND (reference sequence). The CDR3 has 14 residues. The CDR3 DNA reads TGTGCCACCACCCGGGACGGTAGCAATCAGCCCCAGCATTTT. Translated: CATTRDGSNQPQHF.

In its sample, this clonotype was seen a few times. The chain employs TRBV7-6 and TRBJ1-1; D unclear. Trimming pared 5 bases from V and 0 bases from J, leaving 10 bases between. Germline CDR1 reads SGHVS; CDR2 reads FNYEAQ. The CDR3 spans 14 residues. The CDR3 here is CASSPRTVNTEAFF. CDR3 in DNA: TGTGCCAGCAGCCCCCGGACCGTGAACACTGAAGCTTTCTTT.

This clonotype was seen just once. This chain connects TRBV4-1 to TRBJ1-5; TRBD1 is a possible D gene (6 bases). The CDR3 is 15 residues long. Germline V gene sequence: CDR1 MGHRA, CDR2 YSYEKL. V lost 2 bases and J 10 bases, leaving 18 bases between the germline ends. The chain's CDR3 is CASSQSLQGLDPQHF. As DNA, the CDR3 is TGCGCCAGCAGCCAAAGTCTACAGGGCCTTGACCCCCAGCATTTT.

The chain is built from TRBV9 and TRBJ2-1, with D uncertain. This CDR3 is built from 15 residues. V lost 4 bases and J lost 5, with 16 bases in between. Germline values: CDR1 SGDLS, CDR2 YYNGEE. The CDR3 reads CASSILSRFDNEQFF. The DNA for the CDR3 is TGTGCCAGCAGCATCCTATCGAGGTTCGACAATGAGCAGTTCTTC. Drawing the rest from reference TRBV9 and TRBJ2-1, the complete variable domain is DSGVTQTPKHLITATGQRVTLRCSPRSGDLSVYWYQQSLDQGLQFLIQYYNGEERAKGNILERFSAQQFPDLHSELNLSSLELGDSALYFCASSILSRFDNEQFFGPGTRLTVL.

V is TRBV2 and J is TRBJ1-6, with D possibly being TRBD1 (5 bases). Germline V gene lookup returns CDR1 SNHLY and CDR2 FYNNEI. Trimming left V 4 bases short and J 5 bases short, with 9 bases between. This CDR3 is 14 amino acids long. The chain's CDR3 is CASSVGLDNSPLHF. CDR3 coding DNA: TGTGCCAGCAGTGTGGGACTCGATAATTCACCCCTCCACTTT.

This clonotype has just one count. The chain has TRBV4-2 and TRBJ2-5; perhaps TRBD2 as D (7 bases). Germline CDR1 reads LGHNA; CDR2 reads YNFKEQ. This CDR3 spans 14 amino acids. V shed 8 bases and J shed 1 base, with 14 bases lying between them. The CDR3: CASARAGAQETQYF. The CDR3 DNA is TGTGCCAGCGCTAGGGCGGGGGCCCAAGAGACCCAGTACTTC.

The chain has TRBV12-3 or TRBV12-4 and TRBJ2-2; D uncertain. V lost 3 bases, J lost 1 base, and 9 bases lay in between. This CDR3 contains 15 residues. CDR3 nucleotide sequence: TGTGCCAGCAGTTTCGGGTTAATGAACACCGGGGAGCTGTTTTTT. Encoded protein: CASSFGLMNTGELFF.

The chain is built from TRBV5-1 and TRBJ1-2; no reliable D call. Germline V gives CDR1 SGHRS, CDR2 YFSETQ. There are 11 residues in the CDR3. V was clipped by 0 bases and J by 7 bases, with 4 bases between them. CDR3 sequence: CASSLGVGYTF. CDR3 DNA sequence: TGCGCCAGCAGCTTGGGGGTTGGCTACACCTTC.